The 14 T cell receptor beta chains below all came from one sample that was sequenced in a study of early T cells in non-severe SARS-CoV-2 infection. MiXCR, applied by TCRdb to the 5' RACE reads, yields one record per CDR3 protein. The data show under 95,000 distinct CDR3 sequences, under 15% seen once. Sequencing was performed on whole blood. Receptor source: an adult who was a healthcare worker with PCR-confirmed SARS-CoV-2 infection or an uninfected control (not recorded which).

This clonotype occurred a few times. The chain uses TRBV10-3 and TRBJ2-7, with D unclear. Looked up from germline, CDR1 is ENHRY and CDR2 is SYGVKD. The CDR3 runs 13 residues. V gave up 4 bases and J gave up 5 bases, with 12 bases separating them. The CDR3 here is CAISAPSLHEQYF. The CDR3 DNA reads TGTGCCATCAGTGCGCCTAGTCTCCACGAGCAGTACTTC.

The chain uses TRBV7-2 and TRBJ2-1; a weak D match, TRBD1 (6 bases). Trimming shortened V by 6 bases and J by 4 bases, and 19 bases separated the two germline ends. This CDR3 has 16 amino acids. Germline lookup yields CDR1 SGHTA and CDR2 FQGNSA. CDR3 region: CASRGAGLGVYNEQFF. CDR3 nucleotides: TGTGCCAGCAGGGGGGCAGGCCTAGGAGTGTACAATGAGCAGTTCTTC.

The chain employs TRBV20-1 and TRBJ2-7; perhaps TRBD2 as D (5 bases). V gave up 3 bases and J gave up 4 bases, with 19 bases separating them. Germline V gene lookup returns CDR1 DFQATT and CDR2 SNEGSKA (reference sequence). The CDR3 totals 15 residues. The CDR3 is CSASEGRLGSYEQYF. The CDR3 nucleotides read TGCAGTGCTAGTGAGGGCAGGCTCGGTTCTTACGAGCAGTACTTC.

This clonotype was seen a few times. V usage is TRBV5-1 and J usage is TRBJ2-5, with 10 bases matching TRBD2. V lost 4 bases and J lost 5; bases outside the gene matches: 5. Looked up from germline, CDR1 is SGHRS and CDR2 is YFSETQ. The CDR3 runs to 14 residues. This CDR3 reads CASSQLAGRETQYF. The CDR3 DNA follows: TGCGCCAGCAGCCAACTAGCGGGACGGGAGACCCAGTACTTC. Using reference TRBV5-1 and TRBJ2-5 for the parts outside the CDR3, the full variable domain is KAGVTQTPRYLIKTRGQQVTLSCSPISGHRSVSWYQQTPGQGLQFLFEYFSETQRNKGNFPGRFSGRQFSNSRSEMNVSTLELGDSALYLCASSQLAGRETQYFGPGTRLLVL.

This clonotype was counted many times. The V gene is TRBV5-1, the J gene TRBJ2-1; 9 nucleotides match TRBD2. Germline V gene data show CDR1 as SGHRS and CDR2 as YFSETQ. This CDR3 has 15 amino acids. V lost 4 bases and J lost 3; bases outside the gene matches: 5. The CDR3, as DNA: TGCGCCAGCAGCCTTAGCGGGGGTGACTACAATGAGCAGTTCTTC. As protein: CASSLSGGDYNEQFF.

This chain connects TRBV30 to TRBJ1-6; D is unclear. This CDR3 spans 13 amino acids. Germline-derived CDR1 and CDR2 are GTSNPN and SVGIG (reference sequence). Trimming stripped 0 bases from V and 10 bases from J, with 10 bases between. This CDR3 is CAWSVPGYSPLHF. The CDR3, as DNA: TGTGCCTGGAGTGTGCCCGGGTACTCACCCCTCCACTTT.

The chain links TRBV2 to TRBJ2-3; D is possibly TRBD2 (6 bases). Germline lookup yields CDR1 SNHLY and CDR2 FYNNEI. The CDR3 length is 14 residues. Trimming stripped 0 bases from V and 5 bases from J, with 9 bases between. As DNA, the CDR3 is TGTGCCAGCAGTGAAGCGGGAGGCGGAGATACGCAGTATTTT. This encodes CASSEAGGGDTQYF. Complete variable domain (other parts from reference TRBV2 and TRBJ2-3): EPEVTQTPSHQVTQMGQEVILRCVPISNHLYFYWYRQILGQKVEFLVSFYNNEISEKSEIFDDQFSVERPDGSNFTLKIRSTKLEDSAMYFCASSEAGGGDTQYFGPGTRLTVL.

This clonotype was counted only a few times. The chain couples TRBV4-1 to TRBJ2-7; a possible D gene is TRBD2 (5 bases). From germline, CDR1 is MGHRA and CDR2 YSYEKL. The germline V and J ends were trimmed by 4 bases and 5 bases, with 6 bases remaining between them. The CDR3 runs 11 residues. CDR3 in DNA: TGCGCCAGCAGCCGGCGGGACGAGCAGTACTTC. It is translated as CASSRRDEQYF.

This clonotype was recorded many times. The V call is TRBV29-1, the J call TRBJ2-1; a possible D gene is TRBD2 (5 bases). From germline, CDR1 is SQVTM and CDR2 ANQGSEA. The germline V and J ends were trimmed by 8 bases and 9 bases, with 17 bases remaining between them. This CDR3 spans 12 amino acids. This CDR3 reads CSTINQRGEQFF. In nucleotides, the CDR3 is TGCAGCACCATAAACCAACGGGGTGAGCAGTTCTTC.

The chain is built from TRBV29-1 and TRBJ2-7, with D unclear. Trimming stripped 4 bases from V and 3 bases from J, with 7 bases between. Germline V gene data show CDR1 as SQVTM and CDR2 as ANQGSEA. The CDR3 has 11 amino acids. The CDR3 region is CSVGTDYEQYF. The CDR3, as DNA: TGCAGCGTTGGGACGGACTACGAGCAGTACTTC.

The V and J genes are TRBV11-2 and TRBJ2-7, with D perhaps given as TRBD1 or TRBD2 (5 bases each). The CDR3 is made up of 14 amino acids. With 5 bases removed from V and 3 bases from J, the gap between germline ends came to 14 bases. Per germline, CDR1 SGHAT and CDR2 FQNNGV. In DNA, the CDR3 is TGTGCCAGCAGCCGGGGCTCCGGGGACTACGAGCAGTACTTC. This gives the protein CASSRGSGDYEQYF.

The J gene is TRBJ1-1, the V gene TRBV12-3 or TRBV12-4; 8 bases align to TRBD1. The CDR3 is made up of 13 amino acids. V gave up 3 bases and J gave up 7 bases; unmatched junction bases: 4. The CDR3 loop is CASSFSGQGEAFF. CDR3 sequence (DNA): TGTGCCAGCAGTTTTTCCGGACAGGGTGAAGCTTTCTTT.

This clonotype appeared a few times. The chain links TRBV5-4 to TRBJ2-1, with TRBD2 matching over 8 bases. CDR1 SGHNT and CDR2 YYREEE come from the germline V gene (reference sequence). After removal of 4 bases from V and 14 bases from J, the junction contained 8 bases not matched to a gene. The CDR3 totals 12 residues. In DNA, the CDR3 is TGTGCCAGCAGCACTAGCGGAGCTCGTAAGTTCTTC. Protein: CASSTSGARKFF.

Concerning this clonotype itself: At one boundary the junction diverges from the germline segment, which might be a read error. The rearrangement joins TRBV7-9 to TRBJ2-3, with 14 bases matching TRBD2. CDR3 length: 13 residues. CDR1 and CDR2 (germline): SEHNR, FQNEAQ (reference sequence). CDR3 in DNA: TGTGCCAGCAGCTTGGGACTAGCGGGAGATGCCTCTTTT. Its protein is CASSLGLAGDASF. The variable domain in full, completed from reference TRBV7-9 and TRBJ2-3, reads DTGVSQNPRHKITKRGQNVTFRCDPISEHNRLYWYRQTLGQGPEFLTYFQNEAQLEKSRLLSDRFSAERPKGSFSTLEIQRTEQGDSAMYLCASSLGLAGDASFGPGTRLTVL.